This TCR beta chain derives from a study of shared clonotypes between healthy human individuals. V lost 4 bases and J 11 bases, leaving 11 bases between the germline ends. CDR1 is SNHLY, CDR2 FYNNEI, per germline. The CDR3 runs 11 residues. This clone has only a few counts. Profiling relied on immunoSEQ multiplex PCR, and the TCRdb table lists in-frame clones only, not all of them. The profile shows about 2.4 million clones, roughly 92% of them singletons. Every one of the donors was a Caucasian adult that lived in Nashville, Tennessee. The J gene is TRBJ1-1, the V gene TRBV2; possibly TRBD1 for D (5 bases). This TCR was sampled from a man younger than 30 in good health. The specimen was naive CD4+ T cells sorted from blood. Stated subset: CD45RA+ positively selected. CDR3 nucleotide sequence: TGTGCCAGCAGTGGGACATCCCCGGCTTTCTTT. Translation: CASSGTSPAFF. Full variable domain (missing parts from reference TRBV2 and TRBJ1-1): EPEVTQTPSHQVTQMGQEVILRCVPISNHLYFYWYRQILGQKVEFLVSFYNNEISEKSEIFDDQFSVERPDGSNFTLKIRSTKLEDSAMYFCASSGTSPAFFGQGTRLTVV.